This T cell receptor (beta chain) emerged from a study of blood T cell repertoires in COVID-19. Turning to the study itself: Researchers got acute and convalescent COVID-19 samples from the United States, Italy and Spain.

Per the original data handling: Researchers report that nucleated cell counts were estimated from reference gene primer amplification. The repertoire was sequenced with immunoSEQ multiplex PCR; TCRdb's copy has only in-frame clones and lacks some. From that table come the V and J calls and clone size; the DNA was used to work out D and trimming. The repertoire includes fewer than 200,000 clones, over 75% of them detected once, and 1% to 1.5% sits in the top ten. What was sequenced was peripheral blood. This receptor was taken from a man aged 60 to 69 who had recovered from COVID-19.

CDR3 sequence reads: CASSPPIAGSYEQYF. CDR3 bases: TGTGCCAGCAGCCCCCCTATAGCGGGCTCCTACGAGCAGTACTTC. V is TRBV7-2 and J is TRBJ2-7, with 7 bases matching TRBD2. V dropped 5 bases and J dropped 0; count of bases not matched to a gene: 7. This CDR3 has 15 amino acids. CDR1 SGHTA and CDR2 FQGNSA come from the germline V gene.